The clone carrying this T cell receptor beta chain has at least ten counts. TCRdb called the 5' RACE reads again in MiXCR, with one record for every CDR3 protein. The data show 390,000 or so distinct CDR3 sequences, approximately 16% seen once. This sample is part of a study of T-cell memory formation after mild COVID-19. CDR1 is MNHEY and CDR2 is SVGAGI in the germline V gene. The CDR3 runs 15 residues. V was clipped by 5 bases and J by 2 bases, with 14 bases between them. The sample consisted of PBMCs or a T cell subset sorted from them (not recorded which). The V call is TRBV6-5, the J call TRBJ2-3; tentative D call: TRBD2 (5 bases). The sequence was obtained from a man younger than 35 who had mild COVID-19 (a few samples of this study predate the infection). Cell type and time point are not known. The CDR3 sequence is CASSSYGVLTDTQYF. The DNA for the CDR3 is TGTGCCAGCAGTAGTTACGGGGTGCTCACAGATACGCAGTATTTT.